This T cell receptor beta chain came from a study of breast tumors, draining lymph nodes, adjacent tissues. Germline V gives CDR1 SGHKS, CDR2 YYEKEE (reference sequence). The CDR3 has 15 amino acids. Deletions cut 0 bases from V and 5 bases from J, with 14 bases between. Breast cancer patients provided tissue from their axillary draining lymph nodes. Many counts were recorded for this clonotype. The antigen is undetermined. Each CDR3 protein is one row after TCRdb ran MiXCR on the multiplex PCR reads. The sample holds around 170,000 distinct CDR3 sequences; approximately 30% are singletons and the top ten take around 4%. General observations from the study: That most tumor T cells come from lymph nodes remained unproven. Compared with lymph nodes, tumors were less diverse; compared with nontumor tissue, more.

The TCR originated in a female donor with breast cancer. Some clones in this sample may be carry-over from other donors' samples. The chain joins TRBV5-5 to TRBJ1-2; no firm D call. The sample comprised axillary lymph node tissue. CDR3 sequence reads: CASSLEPTPSYGYTF. The CDR3 DNA is TGTGCCAGCAGCTTGGAACCTACACCAAGTTATGGCTACACCTTC.